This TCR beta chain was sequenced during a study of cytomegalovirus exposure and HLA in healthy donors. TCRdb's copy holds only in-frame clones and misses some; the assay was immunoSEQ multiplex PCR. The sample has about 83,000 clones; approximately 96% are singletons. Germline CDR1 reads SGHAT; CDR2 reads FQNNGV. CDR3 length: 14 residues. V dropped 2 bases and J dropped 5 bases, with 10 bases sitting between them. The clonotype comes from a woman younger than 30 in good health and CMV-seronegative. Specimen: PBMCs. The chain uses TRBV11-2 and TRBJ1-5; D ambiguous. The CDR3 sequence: CASSLNSVHQPQHF. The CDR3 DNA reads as TGTGCCAGCAGCTTAAATAGCGTTCATCAGCCCCAGCATTTT.